This T cell receptor beta chain was sequenced during a study of blood T cell repertoires in COVID-19. As for the study in general: Sites across the United States, Italy and Spain contributed samples from acute and convalescent COVID-19.

Seattle-derived patients entered the study during active infection and were followed longitudinally. Per the authors' pipeline: Counts of nucleated cells, estimated from reference gene primer amplification, were obtained. This table comes from immunoSEQ multiplex PCR, and its TCRdb copy is limited to in-frame clones, with some not included. Clone size and the V and J calls come from that table; the DNA yielded D and trimming. This table holds about 180,000 clones, roughly 81% found once. This TCR was sampled from a woman over 75 with COVID-19, enrolled during active disease. Sequences were obtained from peripheral blood.

The CDR3 nucleotides read TGTGCCAGCAGCTCGCGGACAGGTCAGGGTCTAGATACGCAGTATTTT. Its translation: CASSSRTGQGLDTQYF. The rearrangement joins TRBV11-3 to TRBJ2-3; 7 nucleotides align to TRBD1. J was trimmed by 5 bases and V by 4 bases; bases with no gene match: 12. Germline loops: CDR1 SGHNT, CDR2 YENEEA. There are 16 residues in the CDR3.